The T cell receptor (beta chain) under discussion was sequenced for a study of human T cells and chemical hapten exposure. The V segment lost 4 bases and the J segment 4 bases; nucleotides outside the gene matches: 8. This CDR3 comprises 15 residues. Germline CDR1 SGHTA, CDR2 FQGNSA. Stated time point: patch test 1, 2 weeks after DPC sensitization. Sample treatment: therapeutic diphenylcyclopropenone sensitization with weekly scalp DPC. Unfractionated whole blood was the source of the extracted total RNA. TCRdb re-called the RACE reads with MiXCR, one entry per CDR3 protein. The table has 40,000 to 50,000 distinct CDR3 sequences, about 4% seen once; the top ten hold around 26%. This clonotype was seen many times.

This sequence originates from a middle-aged man with alopecia areata. Some clones in this sample may be carry-over from other donors' samples. The sample in question was whole blood, obtained in connection with sensitization to the hapten diphenylcyclopropenone (DPC). The rearrangement uses TRBV7-2 and TRBJ2-7; 9 nucleotides align to TRBD1. The DNA for the CDR3 is TGTGCCAGCAGCTCCCCAGGGACAGGGAAGTACGAGCAGTACTTC. Protein sequence: CASSSPGTGKYEQYF.